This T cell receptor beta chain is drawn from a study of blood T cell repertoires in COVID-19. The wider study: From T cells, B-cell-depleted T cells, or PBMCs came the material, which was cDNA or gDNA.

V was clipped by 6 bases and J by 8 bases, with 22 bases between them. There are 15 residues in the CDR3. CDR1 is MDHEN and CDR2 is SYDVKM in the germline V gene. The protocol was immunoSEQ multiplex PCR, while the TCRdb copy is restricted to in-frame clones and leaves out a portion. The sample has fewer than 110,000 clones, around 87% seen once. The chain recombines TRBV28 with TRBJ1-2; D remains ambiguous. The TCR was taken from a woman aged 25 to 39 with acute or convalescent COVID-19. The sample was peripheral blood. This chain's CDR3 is CASSLAGFAVRGYTF. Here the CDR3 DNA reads TGTGCCAGCAGCCTCGCGGGTTTCGCGGTTCGGGGCTACACCTTC.